This T cell receptor beta chain was documented in a study of blood T cell repertoires in COVID-19. Turning to the study itself: T cells, B-cell-depleted T cells, or PBMCs provided the cDNA or gDNA that served as material.

Using immunoSEQ multiplex PCR, the repertoire was profiled, and TCRdb retains in-frame clones only, with some absent. Of 120,000 or so clones listed, about 88% are singletons. This clone occurred a few times. The source is a human donor in a cohort sampled during active COVID-19. Sequenced: peripheral blood.

The CDR3 here is CASSFGSGWGIEQYF. The DNA of the CDR3 is TGTGCCAGCAGCTTTGGATCAGGGTGGGGAATCGAGCAGTACTTC. The rearrangement uses TRBV7-9 and TRBJ2-7; possibly TRBD1 for D (5 bases). Germline CDR1 reads SEHNR; CDR2 reads FQNEAQ (reference sequence). The CDR3 runs to 15 residues. The V end was cut by 3 bases, the J end by 6 bases, with 18 bases between. Full variable domain (missing parts from reference TRBV7-9 and TRBJ2-7): DTGVSQNPRHKITKRGQNVTFRCDPISEHNRLYWYRQTLGQGPEFLTYFQNEAQLEKSRLLSDRFSAERPKGSFSTLEIQRTEQGDSAMYLCASSFGSGWGIEQYFGPGTRLTVT.